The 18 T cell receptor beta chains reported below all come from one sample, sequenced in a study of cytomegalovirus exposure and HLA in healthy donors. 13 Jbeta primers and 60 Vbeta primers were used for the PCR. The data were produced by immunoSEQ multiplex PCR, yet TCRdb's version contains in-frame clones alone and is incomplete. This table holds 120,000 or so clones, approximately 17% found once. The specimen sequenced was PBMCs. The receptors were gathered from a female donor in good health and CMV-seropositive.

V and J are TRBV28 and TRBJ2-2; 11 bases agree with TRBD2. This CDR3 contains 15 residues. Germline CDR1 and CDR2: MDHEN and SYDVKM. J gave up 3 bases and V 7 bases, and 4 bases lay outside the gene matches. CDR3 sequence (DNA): TGTGCCAGCAAGACTAGCGGGATTTACACCGGGGAGCTGTTTTTT. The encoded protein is CASKTSGIYTGELFF.

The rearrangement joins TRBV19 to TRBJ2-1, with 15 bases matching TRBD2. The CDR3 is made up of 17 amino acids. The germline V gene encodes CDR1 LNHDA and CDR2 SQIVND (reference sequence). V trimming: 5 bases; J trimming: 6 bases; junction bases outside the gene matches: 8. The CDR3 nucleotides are TGTGCCAGTAGTGTGGGACTAGCGGGAGGTAGTGGCAATGAGCAGTTCTTC. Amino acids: CASSVGLAGGSGNEQFF.

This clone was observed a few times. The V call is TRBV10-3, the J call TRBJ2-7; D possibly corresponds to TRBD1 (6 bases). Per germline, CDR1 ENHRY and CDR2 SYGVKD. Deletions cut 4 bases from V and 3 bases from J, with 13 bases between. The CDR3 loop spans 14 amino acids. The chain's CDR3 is CAISARDNYYEQYF. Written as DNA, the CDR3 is TGTGCCATCAGTGCCCGGGACAATTACTACGAGCAGTACTTC.

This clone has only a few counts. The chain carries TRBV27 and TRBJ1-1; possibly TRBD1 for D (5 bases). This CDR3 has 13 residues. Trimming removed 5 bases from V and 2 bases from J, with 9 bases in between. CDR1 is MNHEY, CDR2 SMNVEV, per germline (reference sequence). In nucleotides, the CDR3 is TGTGCCAGCAGTCGGACACCTAACACTGAAGCTTTCTTT. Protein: CASSRTPNTEAFF.

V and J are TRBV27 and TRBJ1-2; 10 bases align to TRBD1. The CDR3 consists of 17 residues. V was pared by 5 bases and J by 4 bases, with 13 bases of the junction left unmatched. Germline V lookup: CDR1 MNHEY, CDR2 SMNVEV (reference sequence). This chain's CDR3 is CASSKRQGASTGYGYTF. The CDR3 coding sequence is TGTGCCAGCAGTAAGCGACAGGGGGCTAGTACGGGCTATGGCTACACCTTC.

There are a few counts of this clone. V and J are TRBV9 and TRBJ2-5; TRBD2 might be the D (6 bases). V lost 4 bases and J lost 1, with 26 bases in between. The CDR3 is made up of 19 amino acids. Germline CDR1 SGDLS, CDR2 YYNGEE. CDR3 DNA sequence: TGTGCCAGCAGCCCGCAAGGGACGGGGATGCGGGGCCTCCAAGAGACCCAGTACTTC. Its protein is CASSPQGTGMRGLQETQYF.

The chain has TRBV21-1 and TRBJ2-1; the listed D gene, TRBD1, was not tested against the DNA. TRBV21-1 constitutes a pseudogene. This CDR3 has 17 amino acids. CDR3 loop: CASSPDPDRVAYNEQFF. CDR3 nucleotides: TGTGCCAGCAGCCCCGACCCGGACAGGGTAGCCTACAATGAGCAGTTCTTC.

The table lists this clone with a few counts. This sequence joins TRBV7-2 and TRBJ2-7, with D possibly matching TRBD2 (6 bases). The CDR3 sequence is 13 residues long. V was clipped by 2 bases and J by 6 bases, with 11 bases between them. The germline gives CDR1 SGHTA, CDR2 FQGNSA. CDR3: CASSLTGVSEQYF. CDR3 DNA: TGTGCCAGCAGCTTAACGGGGGTAAGCGAGCAGTACTTC.

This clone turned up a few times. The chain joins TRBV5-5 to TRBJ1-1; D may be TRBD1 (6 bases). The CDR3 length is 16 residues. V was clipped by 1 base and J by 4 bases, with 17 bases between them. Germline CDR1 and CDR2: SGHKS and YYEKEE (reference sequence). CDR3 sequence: CASSLRFRGSGTEAFF. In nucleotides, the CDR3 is TGTGCCAGCAGCTTGAGATTCAGGGGCAGCGGCACTGAAGCTTTCTTT.

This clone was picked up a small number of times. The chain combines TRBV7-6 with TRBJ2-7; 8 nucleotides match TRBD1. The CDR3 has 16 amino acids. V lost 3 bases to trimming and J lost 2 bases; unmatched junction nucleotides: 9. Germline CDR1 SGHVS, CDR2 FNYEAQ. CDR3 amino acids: CASSFTPGGVPYEQYF. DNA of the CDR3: TGTGCCAGCAGCTTCACACCAGGGGGCGTTCCCTACGAGCAGTACTTC. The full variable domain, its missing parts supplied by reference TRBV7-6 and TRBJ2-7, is GAGVSQSPRYKVTKRGQDVALRCDPISGHVSLYWYRQALGQGPEFLTYFNYEAQQDKSGLPNDRFSAERPEGSISTLTIQRTEQRDSAMYRCASSFTPGGVPYEQYFGPGTRLTVT.

The CDR3 region is CASSLQGSPSAYEQYF. The DNA of the CDR3 is TGTGCCAGCAGCTTACAGGGATCTCCCTCTGCCTACGAGCAGTACTTC. The J gene is TRBJ2-7, the V gene TRBV5-6; perhaps TRBD1 as D (6 bases). CDR1 and CDR2 (germline): SGHDT, YYEEEE. The germline V and J ends were trimmed by 2 bases and 2 bases, with 17 bases remaining between them. The CDR3 spans 16 residues.

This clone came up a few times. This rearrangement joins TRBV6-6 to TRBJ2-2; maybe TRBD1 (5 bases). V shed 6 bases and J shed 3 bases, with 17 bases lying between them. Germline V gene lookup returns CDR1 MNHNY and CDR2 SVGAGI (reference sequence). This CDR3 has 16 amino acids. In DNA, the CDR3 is TGTGCCAGCAGGCCTCTCCTAACAGGATACACCGGGGAGCTGTTTTTT. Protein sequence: CASRPLLTGYTGELFF.

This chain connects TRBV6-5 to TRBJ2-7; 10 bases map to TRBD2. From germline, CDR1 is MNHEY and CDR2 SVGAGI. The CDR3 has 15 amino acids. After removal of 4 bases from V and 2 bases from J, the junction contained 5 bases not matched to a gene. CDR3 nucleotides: TGTGCCAGCAGTTTTAGCGGGAGGCCCACCTACGAGCAGTACTTC. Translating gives CASSFSGRPTYEQYF.

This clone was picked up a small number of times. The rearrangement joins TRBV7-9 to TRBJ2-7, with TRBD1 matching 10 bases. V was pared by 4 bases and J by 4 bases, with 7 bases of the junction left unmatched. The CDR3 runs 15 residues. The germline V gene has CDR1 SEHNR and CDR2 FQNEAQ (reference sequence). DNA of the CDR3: TGTGCCAGCAGCTCTATCGACAGGGGGCTATACGAGCAGTACTTC. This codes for CASSSIDRGLYEQYF.

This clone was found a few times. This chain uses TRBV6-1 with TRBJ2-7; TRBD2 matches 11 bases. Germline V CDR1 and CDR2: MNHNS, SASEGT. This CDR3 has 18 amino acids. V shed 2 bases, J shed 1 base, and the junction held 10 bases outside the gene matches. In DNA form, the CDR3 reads TGTGCCAGCAGTGAAACTAGCGGGAGTTCCCAGAGGTCCTACGAGCAGTACTTC. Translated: CASSETSGSSQRSYEQYF.

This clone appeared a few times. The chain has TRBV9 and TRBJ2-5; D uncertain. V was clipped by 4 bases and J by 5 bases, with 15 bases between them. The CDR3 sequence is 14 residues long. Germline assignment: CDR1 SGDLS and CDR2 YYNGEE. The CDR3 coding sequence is TGTGCCAGCAGCCCACATCTTTCAATGGAGACCCAGTACTTC. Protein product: CASSPHLSMETQYF. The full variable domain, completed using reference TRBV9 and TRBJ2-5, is DSGVTQTPKHLITATGQRVTLRCSPRSGDLSVYWYQQSLDQGLQFLIQYYNGEERAKGNILERFSAQQFPDLHSELNLSSLELGDSALYFCASSPHLSMETQYFGPGTRLLVL.

Here the CDR3 DNA reads TGTGCCATCAGTGAGCCGCGACAGGACAATGAGCAGTTCTTC. Its translation: CAISEPRQDNEQFF. The V call is TRBV10-3, the J call TRBJ2-1; the D gene is possibly TRBD1 (6 bases). This CDR3 region has 14 residues. Trimming stripped 2 bases from V and 5 bases from J, with 10 bases between. Germline assignment: CDR1 ENHRY and CDR2 SYGVKD.

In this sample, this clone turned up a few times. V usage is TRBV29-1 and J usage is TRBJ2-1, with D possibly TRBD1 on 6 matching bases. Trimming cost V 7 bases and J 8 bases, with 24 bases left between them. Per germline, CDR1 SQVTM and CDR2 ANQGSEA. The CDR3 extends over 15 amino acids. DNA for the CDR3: TGCAGCGGCTTATTAACAGGGCGACTGGTGGATGAGCAGTTCTTC. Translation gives CSGLLTGRLVDEQFF.